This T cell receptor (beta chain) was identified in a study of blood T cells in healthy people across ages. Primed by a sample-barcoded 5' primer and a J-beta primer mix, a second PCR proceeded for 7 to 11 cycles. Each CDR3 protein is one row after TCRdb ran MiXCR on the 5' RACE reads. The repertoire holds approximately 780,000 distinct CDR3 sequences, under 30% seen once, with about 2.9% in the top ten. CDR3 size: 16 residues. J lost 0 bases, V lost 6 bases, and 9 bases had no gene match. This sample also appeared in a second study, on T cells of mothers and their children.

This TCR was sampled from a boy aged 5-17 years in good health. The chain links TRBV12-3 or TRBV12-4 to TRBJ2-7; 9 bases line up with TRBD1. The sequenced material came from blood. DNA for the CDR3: TGTGCCAGCAGCCTAGCCGGGACAGGGTCCTCCTACGAGCAGTACTTC. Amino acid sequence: CASSLAGTGSSYEQYF.